Listed here are 28 T cell receptor beta chains from one sample, sequenced in a study of blood T cell repertoires in COVID-19. Assay used: immunoSEQ multiplex PCR; TCRdb lists only in-frame clones, some missing. The table has a few hundred thousand clones, 90% seen once. The specimen sequenced was PBMCs or T cells enriched from blood (not recorded which). The receptor set was obtained from a woman under 30 with acute COVID-19.

The V call is TRBV28, the J call TRBJ1-1; 10 bases are a match to TRBD1. This CDR3 is built from 15 residues. The V segment lost 10 bases and the J segment 10 bases; nucleotides outside the gene matches: 18. Germline V CDR1 and CDR2: MDHEN, SYDVKM. CDR3 region: CATCQPRDRGPVAFF. DNA for the CDR3: TGTGCCACCTGCCAACCCCGCGACAGGGGGCCTGTAGCTTTCTTT.

As regards this clone: Other DNA sequences in this specimen translate into the identical CDR3. The gene calls are TRBV9 and TRBJ2-5, with 7 bases matching TRBD1. The germline V gene has CDR1 SGDLS and CDR2 YYNGEE. CDR3 length equals 14 residues. V was clipped by 0 bases and J by 3 bases; unmatched bases: 2. The CDR3 bases are TGTGCCAGCAGCGTAGGGACAGGTGAAGAGACCCAGTACTTC. Its translation is CASSVGTGEETQYF.

V and J are TRBV6-5 and TRBJ2-7; 11 positions match TRBD2. CDR1 is MNHEY, CDR2 SVGAGI, per germline. The V segment lost 4 bases and the J segment 6 bases; nucleotides outside the gene matches: 5. The CDR3 extends over 14 amino acids. CDR3 loop: CASSSSGLAAEQYF. The CDR3 coding sequence is TGTGCCAGCAGTTCCTCGGGACTAGCGGCCGAGCAGTACTTC.

The chain recombines TRBV24-1 with TRBJ2-1; TRBD1 is a possible D gene (6 bases). Trimming took 3 bases from V and 0 from J, leaving 11 bases between them. CDR1 is KGHDR and CDR2 is SFDVKD in the germline V gene. The CDR3 is 16 amino acids. CDR3 nucleotides: TGTGCCACCAGTGATGGGGGCTCCAGCTCCTACAATGAGCAGTTCTTC. Its translation: CATSDGGSSSYNEQFF.

The V gene is TRBV6-5, the J gene TRBJ1-1; D unresolved. V lost 0 bases, J lost 1 base, and 6 bases lay in between. Germline CDR1 MNHEY, CDR2 SVGAGI. This CDR3 has 14 amino acids. As DNA, the CDR3 is TGTGCCAGCAGTTACTCGTGGCAGAACACTGAAGCTTTCTTT. It yields the protein CASSYSWQNTEAFF.

The V and J genes are TRBV7-9 and TRBJ1-4; 9 nucleotides agree with TRBD1. This CDR3 region has 15 residues. V lost 4 bases to trimming and J lost 8 bases; unmatched junction nucleotides: 8. The V gene's germline CDR1 is SEHNR and CDR2 FQNEAQ (reference sequence). In DNA form, the CDR3 reads TGTGCCAGCAGCTCCCCACAGGGGGCAGGAGAAAAACTGTTTTTT. It specifies CASSSPQGAGEKLFF. The full variable domain, rest sourced from reference TRBV7-9 and TRBJ1-4, is DTGVSQNPRHKITKRGQNVTFRCDPISEHNRLYWYRQTLGQGPEFLTYFQNEAQLEKSRLLSDRFSAERPKGSFSTLEIQRTEQGDSAMYLCASSSPQGAGEKLFFGSGTQLSVL.

V is TRBV7-9 and J is TRBJ1-6, with TRBD1 as a possible D gene (6 bases). V lost 5 bases and J lost 5, with 16 bases in between. The CDR3 runs 16 residues. Germline CDR1 SEHNR, CDR2 FQNEAQ (reference sequence). In DNA form, the CDR3 reads TGTGCCAGCAGCGAGACCGGGACATTGAATAATTCACCCCTCCACTTT. Translation gives CASSETGTLNNSPLHF.

The chain is built from TRBV24-1 and TRBJ2-6; the match to TRBD1 covers 9 bases. V was pared by 7 bases and J by 0 bases, with 15 bases of the junction left unmatched. In germline, CDR1 is KGHDR, CDR2 SFDVKD. This CDR3 has 20 amino acids. The CDR3 loop reads CATRDVAGTGPISGANVLTF. CDR3 nucleotide sequence: TGTGCCACCAGAGACGTGGCCGGGACAGGGCCAATCTCTGGGGCCAACGTCCTGACTTTC.

The chain has TRBV29-1 and TRBJ1-1; the D gene is possibly TRBD1 (6 bases). CDR1 and CDR2 from the germline V gene are SQVTM and ANQGSEA. CDR3 length equals 14 residues. Trimming shortened V by 1 base and J by 5 bases, and 14 bases separated the two germline ends. CDR3 sequence (DNA): TGCAGCGTTGAAGGTCAGGGGTTGGTTACTGAAGCTTTCTTT. Protein: CSVEGQGLVTEAFF.

This chain joins TRBV2 and TRBJ2-1; TRBD2 aligns across 12 bases. Germline CDR1 SNHLY, CDR2 FYNNEI. Trimming took 10 bases from V and 15 from J; bases not matched to a gene: 16. The CDR3 has 14 residues. The CDR3 region is CAILTSGSYGQPFF. The CDR3 DNA sequence: TGTGCCATCCTGACTAGCGGGAGCTACGGTCAGCCGTTCTTC.

The rearrangement uses TRBV28 and TRBJ2-1; the D gene is possibly TRBD2 (6 bases). V was pared by 8 bases and J by 12 bases, with 17 bases between. CDR3 length equals 12 residues. Germline lookup yields CDR1 MDHEN and CDR2 SYDVKM. DNA of the CDR3: TGTGCCAGCGGAGGGCTGACAGAGGGGCAGTTCTTC. Its protein is CASGGLTEGQFF. Full variable domain (remainder filled in from reference TRBV28 and TRBJ2-1): DVKVTQSSRYLVKRTGEKVFLECVQDMDHENMFWYRQDPGLGLRLIYFSYDVKMKEKGDIPEGYSVSREKKERFSLILESASTNQTSMYLCASGGLTEGQFFGPGTRLTVL.

The rearrangement joins TRBV4-3 to TRBJ1-2, with unresolved D. With 0 bases removed from V and 5 bases from J, the gap between germline ends came to 13 bases. CDR3 length equals 15 residues. Germline assignment: CDR1 LGHNA and CDR2 YSLEER. In nucleotides, the CDR3 is TGCGCCAGCAGCCAAGAGTGGGAGGAAAATTATGGCTACACCTTC. Amino acid sequence: CASSQEWEENYGYTF.

The V and J genes are TRBV28 and TRBJ2-7, with 7 bases that match TRBD1. The CDR3 totals 12 residues. The germline CDR1 and CDR2 sequences are MDHEN and SYDVKM. J was trimmed by 3 bases and V by 5 bases; bases with no gene match: 1. CDR3 in amino acids: CASSTGDYEQYF. The DNA of the CDR3 is TGTGCCAGCAGTACAGGGGACTACGAGCAGTACTTC.

The chain joins TRBV11-2 to TRBJ1-2; no definite D call. V dropped 1 base and J dropped 13 bases, with 13 bases sitting between them. This CDR3 has 12 amino acids. The germline gives CDR1 SGHAT, CDR2 FQNNGV. The CDR3 DNA sequence: TGTGCCAGCAGCTTAGGGGTCAGTACAGTCACCTTC. Protein sequence: CASSLGVSTVTF.

The V gene is TRBV28, the J gene TRBJ2-7; TRBD1 matches 8 bases. Germline V gene lookup returns CDR1 MDHEN and CDR2 SYDVKM. V lost 1 base to trimming and J lost 0 bases; unmatched junction nucleotides: 2. The CDR3 consists of 15 residues. The CDR3 nucleotides read TGTGCCAGCAGTTTATTTGGACAGGGCTCCTACGAGCAGTACTTC. Its translation is CASSLFGQGSYEQYF. Looking up the rest from reference TRBV28 and TRBJ2-7 gives the full variable domain: DVKVTQSSRYLVKRTGEKVFLECVQDMDHENMFWYRQDPGLGLRLIYFSYDVKMKEKGDIPEGYSVSREKKERFSLILESASTNQTSMYLCASSLFGQGSYEQYFGPGTRLTVT.

In regard to this clone: Within the sample, other DNA sequences also encode this same CDR3. The chain carries TRBV7-9 and TRBJ2-1; D is uncertain. V lost 0 bases and J lost 7, with 7 bases in between. Per germline, CDR1 SEHNR and CDR2 FQNEAQ (reference sequence). There are 13 residues in the CDR3. The CDR3 coding sequence is TGTGCCAGCAGCTTAGCATCGTTAAATGAGCAGTTCTTC. This encodes CASSLASLNEQFF.

On this clone: Since a much larger clone is just one base distant, this may be a read error. The sample holds other DNA sequences that translate to the same CDR3. This chain connects TRBV30 to TRBJ2-1; 8 bases match TRBD2. This CDR3 spans 17 amino acids. CDR1 is GTSNPN, CDR2 SVGIG, per germline (reference sequence). The CDR3 reads CAWSKSGRRRGYNEQFF. The CDR3 DNA follows: TGTGCCTGGAGTAAAAGCGGGAGAAGAAGGGGCTACAATGAGCAATTCTTC.

The chain employs TRBV2 and TRBJ1-6; unclear D gene. This CDR3 has 13 residues. The V gene lost 2 bases and the J gene lost 5 bases, with 4 bases spanning the gap. CDR1 is SNHLY and CDR2 is FYNNEI in the germline V gene. CDR3 amino acids: CASSEQNNSPLHF. The DNA of the CDR3 is TGTGCCAGCAGTGAACAAAATAATTCACCCCTCCACTTT.

The chain links TRBV9 to TRBJ2-5, with 7 bases fitting TRBD2. CDR3 length: 14 amino acids. Trimming cost V 1 base and J 4 bases; bases outside gene matches: 4. The germline gives CDR1 SGDLS, CDR2 YYNGEE. In nucleotides, the CDR3 is TGTGCCAGCAGCGTACGCGGGGAGGGAGAGACCCAGTACTTC. It specifies CASSVRGEGETQYF.

This sequence joins TRBV27 and TRBJ2-1, with 16 nucleotides matching TRBD2. The CDR3 length is 16 residues. The V segment lost 6 bases and the J segment 7 bases; nucleotides outside the gene matches: 6. Germline CDR1 MNHEY, CDR2 SMNVEV (reference sequence). CDR3 bases: TGTGCCAGCAGAGACGGGACTAGCGGGAGGGAGAATGAGCAGTTCTTC. Translated: CASRDGTSGRENEQFF.

This chain joins TRBV24-1 and TRBJ1-5; D uncertain. V was pared by 9 bases and J by 1 base, with 3 bases between. This CDR3 is built from 11 residues. Germline V gene sequence: CDR1 KGHDR, CDR2 SFDVKD. In nucleotides, the CDR3 is TGTGCCACCGTAAGCAATCAGCCCCAGCATTTT. It yields the protein CATVSNQPQHF.

This clone has a single count. The rearrangement joins TRBV28 to TRBJ2-1; D is perhaps TRBD2 (6 bases). Trimming took off 4 bases at V and 0 bases at J, with 16 bases between the two ends. Germline lookup yields CDR1 MDHEN and CDR2 SYDVKM. CDR3 size: 17 residues. Here the CDR3 reads CASSYPRGGSSYNEQFF. The CDR3 DNA sequence: TGTGCCAGCAGTTACCCGCGGGGAGGTAGCTCCTACAATGAGCAGTTCTTC.

The chain carries TRBV28 and TRBJ1-3; maybe TRBD1 (5 bases). V was pared by 1 base and J by 8 bases, with 18 bases between. Germline V gene lookup returns CDR1 MDHEN and CDR2 SYDVKM. The CDR3 has 16 residues. Here the CDR3 DNA reads TGTGCCAGCAGTTTATTACCCGGGACTCCGGCGGACACCATATATTTT. Amino acid sequence: CASSLLPGTPADTIYF.

The chain joins TRBV12-5 to TRBJ2-1, with unresolved D. The V and J ends lost 3 bases and 9 bases respectively, with 6 bases between them. Germline lookup yields CDR1 LGHNT and CDR2 FRNRAP. The CDR3 sequence is 11 residues long. The CDR3 here is CASGLHIEQFF. The CDR3 nucleotides are TGTGCTAGTGGTTTACACATTGAGCAGTTCTTC. The full variable domain, with the rest looked up from reference TRBV12-5 and TRBJ2-1, is DARVTQTPRHKVTEMGQEVTMRCQPILGHNTVFWYRQTMMQGLELLAYFRNRAPLDDSGMPKDRFSAEMPDATLATLKIQPSEPRDSAVYFCASGLHIEQFFGPGTRLTVL.

The CDR3 bases are TGCGCCAGCAGTACGGGACAGGGGCGGGAAAAACTGTTTTTT. Protein product: CASSTGQGREKLFF. The chain carries TRBV10-2 and TRBJ1-4; 10 bases align to TRBD1. V was pared by 5 bases and J by 8 bases, with 5 bases of the junction left unmatched. The CDR3 is 14 amino acids. Germline V gene sequence: CDR1 WSHSY, CDR2 SAAADI.

The J gene is TRBJ1-2, the V gene TRBV4-1; TRBD1 matches at 10 bases. This CDR3 is 17 amino acids long. V lost 1 base and J lost 6; bases outside the gene matches: 11. Germline-derived CDR1 and CDR2 are MGHRA and YSYEKL. The CDR3 loop reads CASSQGGSWTGGHGYTF. DNA for the CDR3: TGCGCCAGCAGCCAAGGGGGATCGTGGACAGGGGGGCATGGCTACACCTTC.

This clone was observed a handful of times. CDR3 sequence (DNA): TGTGCCAGCAGCAAGCAGGGGTACGAGCAGTACTTC. Translating it yields CASSKQGYEQYF. This chain joins TRBV7-9 and TRBJ2-7, with D perhaps matching TRBD1 (6 bases). V lost 5 bases, J lost 4 bases, and 9 bases lay in between. This CDR3 contains 12 residues. Looked up from germline, CDR1 is SEHNR and CDR2 is FQNEAQ (reference sequence).

This clone came up many times. This chain links TRBV3-1 (or the pseudogene TRBV3-2) with TRBJ1-4, with TRBD1 matching 8 bases. CDR1 is LGHDT, CDR2 YNNKEL, per germline (reference sequence). The CDR3 consists of 17 residues. Trimming removed 4 bases from V and 5 bases from J; junction bases left unmatched: 12. Here the CDR3 DNA reads TGTGCCAGCAGCCTAAGGACAGGGCTGCTCAGAAATGAAAAACTGTTTTTT. Its protein product is CASSLRTGLLRNEKLFF.